This TCR beta chain was identified in a study of blood T cell repertoires in COVID-19. About the study: Acute-phase and convalescent COVID-19 samples originated in the United States, Italy and Spain. Sources were T cells, B-cell-depleted T cells, or PBMCs; the material itself was cDNA or gDNA.

The CDR3 is made up of 16 amino acids. Germline V CDR1 and CDR2: SGHTA, FQGTGA. V was shortened by 1 base and J by 1 base, with 10 bases between the two germline ends. Authors' processing steps: For nucleated cells, counts were estimated from reference gene primer amplification. Produced via immunoSEQ multiplex PCR; TCRdb's table is partial and in-frame only. For V, J and clone size, that table is used; D and trimming come from the DNA. The sample carries more than 140,000 clones, approximately 83% recorded once. The sample consisted of peripheral blood. The receptor was derived from a human donor in a cohort sampled during active COVID-19. The chain carries TRBV7-3 and TRBJ2-2; D is undetermined. CDR3 coding DNA: TGTGCCAGCAGCTTAAGGTTTACGGTGAACACCGGGGAGCTGTTTTTT. Protein sequence: CASSLRFTVNTGELFF.